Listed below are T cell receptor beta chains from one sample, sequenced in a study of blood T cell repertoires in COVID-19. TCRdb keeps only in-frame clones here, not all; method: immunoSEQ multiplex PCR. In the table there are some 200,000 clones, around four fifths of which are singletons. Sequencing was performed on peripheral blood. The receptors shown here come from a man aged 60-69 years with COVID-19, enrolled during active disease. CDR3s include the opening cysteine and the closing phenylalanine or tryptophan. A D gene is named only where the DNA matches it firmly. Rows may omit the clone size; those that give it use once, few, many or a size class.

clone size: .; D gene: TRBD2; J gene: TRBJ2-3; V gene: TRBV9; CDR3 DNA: TGTGCCAGCAGCGTAACTAGCGGGAGGGCCGGTACGCAGTATTTT; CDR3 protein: CASSVTSGRAGTQYF
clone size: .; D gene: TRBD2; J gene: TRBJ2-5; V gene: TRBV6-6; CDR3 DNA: TGTGCCAGCAGTTACAGTAGCGGGGGCCAAGAGACCCAGTACTTC; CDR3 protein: CASSYSSGGQETQYF
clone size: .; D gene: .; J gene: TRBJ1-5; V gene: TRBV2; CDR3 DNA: TGTGCCAGCAGTTATCGACAAGCCCAGCCCCAGCATTTT; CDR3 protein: CASSYRQAQPQHF
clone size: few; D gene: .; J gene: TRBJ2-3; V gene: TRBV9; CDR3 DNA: TGTGCCAGCAGCCTCTGGACAGTCACAGATACGCAGTATTTT; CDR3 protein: CASSLWTVTDTQYF
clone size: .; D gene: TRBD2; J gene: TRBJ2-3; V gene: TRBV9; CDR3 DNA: TGTGCCAGCAGCGTTAGGCCTAGCGGGAGTCAAGATACGCAGTATTTT; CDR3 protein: CASSVRPSGSQDTQYF
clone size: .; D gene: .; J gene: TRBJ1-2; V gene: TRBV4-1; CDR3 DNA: TGCGCCAGCAGCCCCCGGACGGACGACAGTTTTGGCTACACCTTC; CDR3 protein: CASSPRTDDSFGYTF
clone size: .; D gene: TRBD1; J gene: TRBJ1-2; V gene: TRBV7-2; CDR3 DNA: TGTGCCAGCAGCCCAGGACAGGTATACGATCGTTATGGCTACACCTTC; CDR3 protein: CASSPGQVYDRYGYTF
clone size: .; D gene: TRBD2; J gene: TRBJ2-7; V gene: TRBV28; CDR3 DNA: TGTGCCAGCAGTCCCGGGGGGGCGTACGAGCAGTACTTC; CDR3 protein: CASSPGGAYEQYF
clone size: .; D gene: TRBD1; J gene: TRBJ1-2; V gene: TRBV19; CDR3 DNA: TGTGCCAGTAGTTTTCACTACGGGACAGGGGAGGACTATGGCTACACCTTC; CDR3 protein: CASSFHYGTGEDYGYTF
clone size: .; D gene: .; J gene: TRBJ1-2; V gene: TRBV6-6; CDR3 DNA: TGTGCCAGCAGTCCCCCCAGAGGGGGTGGGGGCTATGGCTACACCTTC; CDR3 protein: CASSPPRGGGGYGYTF
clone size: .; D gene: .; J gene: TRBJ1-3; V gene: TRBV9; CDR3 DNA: TGTGCCAGCAGCGTAGCTCTAGGGGCGGGAGGAAATACCATATATTTT; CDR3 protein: CASSVALGAGGNTIYF
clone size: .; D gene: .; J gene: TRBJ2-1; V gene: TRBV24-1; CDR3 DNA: TGTGCCACCTCCAGGGGGGATAAGTCCTACAATGAGCAGTTCTTC; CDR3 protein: CATSRGDKSYNEQFF
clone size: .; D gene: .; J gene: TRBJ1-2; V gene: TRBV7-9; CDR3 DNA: TGTGCCAGCAGCTTACACCGGTCCAAGACGGGAGGCTACACCTTC; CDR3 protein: CASSLHRSKTGGYTF
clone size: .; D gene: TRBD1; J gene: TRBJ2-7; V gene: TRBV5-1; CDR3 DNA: TGCGCCAGCAGCTGGGGTCCACAGGGGGCCGGCTCCTACGAGCAGTACTTC; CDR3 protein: CASSWGPQGAGSYEQYF
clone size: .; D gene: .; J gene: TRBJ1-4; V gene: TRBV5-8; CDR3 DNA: TGTGCCAGCAGCCACCGAGGGTCCCGGGGTGAAAAACTGTTTTTT; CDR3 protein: CASSHRGSRGEKLFF
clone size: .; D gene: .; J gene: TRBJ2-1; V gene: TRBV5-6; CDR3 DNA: TGTGCCAGCAGCTCCTTAGGGGGCGGGAGGCTCAATGAGCAGTTCTTC; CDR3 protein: CASSSLGGGRLNEQFF
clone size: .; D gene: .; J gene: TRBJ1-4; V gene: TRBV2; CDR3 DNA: TGTGCCAGCAGTGGAAGGACGGGGTTCGGTGAAAAACTGTTTTTT; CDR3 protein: CASSGRTGFGEKLFF
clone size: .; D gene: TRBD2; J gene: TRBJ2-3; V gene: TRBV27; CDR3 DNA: TGTGCCAGCAGTTCCCCCCAAGGCGGGAGGGCCTCGCGAGATACGCAGTATTTT; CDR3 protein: CASSSPQGGRASRDTQYF
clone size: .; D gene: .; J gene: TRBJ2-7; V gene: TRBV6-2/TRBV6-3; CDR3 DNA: TGTGCCAGCAGTTACCAGGGGGGCTACGAGCAGTACTTC; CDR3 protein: CASSYQGGYEQYF
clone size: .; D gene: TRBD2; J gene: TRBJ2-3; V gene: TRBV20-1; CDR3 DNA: TGCAGTGCTTCGGGGGGGTGGCAGTATTTT; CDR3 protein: CSASGGWQYF
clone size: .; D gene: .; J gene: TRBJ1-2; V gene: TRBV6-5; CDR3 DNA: TGTGCCAGCAGTTACTCGTTACAGGCCAACTATGGCTACACCTTC; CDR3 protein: CASSYSLQANYGYTF
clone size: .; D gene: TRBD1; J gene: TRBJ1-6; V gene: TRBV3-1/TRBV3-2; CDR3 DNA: TGTACCAGCAGCCTCGTGCCGGGACAGGGTTTTTCACCCCTCCACTTT; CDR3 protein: CTSSLVPGQGFSPLHF
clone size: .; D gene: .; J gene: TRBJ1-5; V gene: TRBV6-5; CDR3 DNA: TGTGCCAGCAGTTACGGGGGCGACAGCAGTGCGCCCCAGCATTTT; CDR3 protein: CASSYGGDSSAPQHF
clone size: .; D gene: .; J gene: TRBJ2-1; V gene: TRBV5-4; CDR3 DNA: TGTGCCAGCAGCTTGTTTGGCGGAGTTGTGGGTATTGAGCAGTTCTTC; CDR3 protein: CASSLFGGVVGIEQFF
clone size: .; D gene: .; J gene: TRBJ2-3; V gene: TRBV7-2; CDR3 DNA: TGTGCCAGCAGCCTCAGCGGGCCCACAGATACGCAGTATTTT; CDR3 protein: CASSLSGPTDTQYF
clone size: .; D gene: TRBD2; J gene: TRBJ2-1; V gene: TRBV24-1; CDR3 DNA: TGTGCCACACGGGGGACTAGCGGGATGGATGAGCAGTTCTTC; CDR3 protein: CATRGTSGMDEQFF
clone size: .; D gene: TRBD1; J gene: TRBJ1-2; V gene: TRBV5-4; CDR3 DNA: TGTGCCAGCAGCTTGGGGCAGGGGGCGATTAACTATGGCTACACCTTC; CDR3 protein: CASSLGQGAINYGYTF
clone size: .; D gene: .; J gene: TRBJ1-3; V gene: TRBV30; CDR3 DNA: TGTGCCTGGAGCCTGACAGCCTCTGGAAACACCATATATTTT; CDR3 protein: CAWSLTASGNTIYF
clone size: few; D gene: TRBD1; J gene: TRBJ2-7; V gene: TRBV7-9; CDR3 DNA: TGTGCCAGCAGCTTTTGGTTCCGGGACAGGGGTCACGAGCAGTACTTC; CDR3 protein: CASSFWFRDRGHEQYF
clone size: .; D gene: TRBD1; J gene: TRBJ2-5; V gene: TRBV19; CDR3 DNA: TGTGCCAGTAGTACGACAGGGGTTTCAGAGACCCAGTACTTC; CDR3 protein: CASSTTGVSETQYF
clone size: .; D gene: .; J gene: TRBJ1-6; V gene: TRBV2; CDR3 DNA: TGTGCCAGCAAGAGCCACAGACCCTATAATTCACCCCTCCACTTT; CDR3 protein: CASKSHRPYNSPLHF
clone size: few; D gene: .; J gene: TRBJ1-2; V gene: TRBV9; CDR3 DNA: TGTGCCAGCAGCGTAGATTGGGCCAACTATGGCTACACCTTC; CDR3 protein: CASSVDWANYGYTF
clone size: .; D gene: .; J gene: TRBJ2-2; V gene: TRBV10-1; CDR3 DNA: TGCGCCACCACCTCAGGCTCGGTGGATACCGGGGAGCTGTTTTTT; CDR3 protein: CATTSGSVDTGELFF
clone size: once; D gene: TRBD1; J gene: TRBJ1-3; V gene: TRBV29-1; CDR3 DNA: TGCAGCGTGAGACAGGGGGGCATAGGTGGAAACACCATATATTTT; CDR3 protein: CSVRQGGIGGNTIYF
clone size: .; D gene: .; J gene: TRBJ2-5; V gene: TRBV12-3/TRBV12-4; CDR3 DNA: TGTGCCAGCAGTTTAGACAGGGAGACCCAGTACTTC; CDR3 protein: CASSLDRETQYF
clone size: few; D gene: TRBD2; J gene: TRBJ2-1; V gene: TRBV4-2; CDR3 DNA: TGTGCCAGCTGGGGGGGAGCGGGAAACAATGAGCAGTTCTTC; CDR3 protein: CASWGGAGNNEQFF
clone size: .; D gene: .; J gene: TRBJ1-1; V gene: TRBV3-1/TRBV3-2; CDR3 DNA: TGTGCCAGCAGCTTAGCGGAGGGCGTAACTGAAGCTTTCTTT; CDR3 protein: CASSLAEGVTEAFF
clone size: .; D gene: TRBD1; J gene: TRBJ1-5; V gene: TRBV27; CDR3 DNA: TGTGCCAGCAGTTTCGCCCGGGACAGGGTAACTCAGCCCCAGCATTTT; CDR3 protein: CASSFARDRVTQPQHF
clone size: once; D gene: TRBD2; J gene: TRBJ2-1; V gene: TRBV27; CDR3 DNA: TGTGCCAGCAGTTCCGGGACTAGCGGGATTCACTCCTACAATGAGCAGTTCTTC; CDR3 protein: CASSSGTSGIHSYNEQFF
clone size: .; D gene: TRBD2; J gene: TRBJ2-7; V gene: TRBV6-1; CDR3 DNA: TGTGCCAGCAGTGAAAGTCCAGCGGGAGGTTGGTACGAGCAGTACTTC; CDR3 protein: CASSESPAGGWYEQYF
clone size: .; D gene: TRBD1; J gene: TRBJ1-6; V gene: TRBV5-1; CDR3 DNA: TGCGCCAGCAGCTTGGGAGGGGACAGCGGAGGATCACCCCTCCACTTT; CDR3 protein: CASSLGGDSGGSPLHF
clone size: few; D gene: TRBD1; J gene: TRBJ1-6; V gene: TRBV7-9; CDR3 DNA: TGTGCCAGCAGTCCAGGGGGCCCTAATTCACCCCTCCACTTT; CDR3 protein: CASSPGGPNSPLHF
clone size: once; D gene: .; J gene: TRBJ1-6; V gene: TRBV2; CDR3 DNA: TGTGCCAGCAGTGGCAGTGATTATAATTCACCCCTCCACTTT; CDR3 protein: CASSGSDYNSPLHF
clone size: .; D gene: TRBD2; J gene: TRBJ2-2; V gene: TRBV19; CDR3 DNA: TGTGCCAGTAGTATGGGAGCGGGAGGAAACACCGGGGAGCTGTTTTTT; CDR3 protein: CASSMGAGGNTGELFF
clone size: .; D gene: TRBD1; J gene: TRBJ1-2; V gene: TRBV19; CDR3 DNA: TGTGCCAGTGCGGACAGGGCGTTGGGTGGCTACACCTTC; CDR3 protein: CASADRALGGYTF
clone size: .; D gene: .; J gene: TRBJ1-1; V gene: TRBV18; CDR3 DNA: TGTGCCAGCTCACCACCTCCCCGGACTGAAGCTTTCTTT; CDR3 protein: CASSPPPRTEAFF
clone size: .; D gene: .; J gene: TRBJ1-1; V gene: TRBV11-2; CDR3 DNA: TGTGCCAGCAGCCTATACCCGGGACAATTGAACACTGAAGCTTTCTTT; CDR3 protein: CASSLYPGQLNTEAFF
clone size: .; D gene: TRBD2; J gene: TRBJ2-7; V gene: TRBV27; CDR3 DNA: TGTGCCAGCAAACCTAGCGGGAGTAGTGAGCAGTACTTC; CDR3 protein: CASKPSGSSEQYF
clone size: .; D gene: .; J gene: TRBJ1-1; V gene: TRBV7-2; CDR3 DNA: TGTGCCAGCAGCTTAGTAGAGGGTTTGAACACTGAAGCTTTCTTT; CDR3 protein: CASSLVEGLNTEAFF
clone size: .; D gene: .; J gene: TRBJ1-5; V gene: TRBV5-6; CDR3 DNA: TGTGCCAGCAGCTTGGGGGGGCTGACGAATCAGCCCCAGCATTTT; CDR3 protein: CASSLGGLTNQPQHF
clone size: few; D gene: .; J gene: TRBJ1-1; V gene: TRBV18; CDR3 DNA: TGTGCCAGCTCACCGACAGGGAACACTGAAGCTTTCTTT; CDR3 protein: CASSPTGNTEAFF
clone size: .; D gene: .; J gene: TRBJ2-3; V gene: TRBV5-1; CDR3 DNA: TGCGCCAGCACGGGAGATGGCACAGATACGCAGTATTTT; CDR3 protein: CASTGDGTDTQYF
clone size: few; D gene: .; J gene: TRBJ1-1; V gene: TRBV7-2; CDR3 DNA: TGTGCCAGCAGCTTAGCTGGGGCGTATGAAGCTTTCTTT; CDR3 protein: CASSLAGAYEAFF
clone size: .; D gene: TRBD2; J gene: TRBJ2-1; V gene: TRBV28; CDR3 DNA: TGTGCCAGCAGTCCCGCTAGCGGGAGGAGGAATGAGCAGTTCTTC; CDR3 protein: CASSPASGRRNEQFF
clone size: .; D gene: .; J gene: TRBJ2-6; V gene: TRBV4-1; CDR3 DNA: TGCGCCAGCAGCCAAGATCAAACGGTAACCGGGGCCAACGTCCTGACTTTC; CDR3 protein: CASSQDQTVTGANVLTF
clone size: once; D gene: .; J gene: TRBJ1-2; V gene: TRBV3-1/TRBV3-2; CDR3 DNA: TGTGCCAGCAGCCAGCAGTATAACTATGGCTACACCTTC; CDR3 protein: CASSQQYNYGYTF